This is a list of T cell receptor beta chains from one sample in a study of blood T cell repertoires in COVID-19. The table came from immunoSEQ multiplex PCR; TCRdb's copy has only in-frame clones and leaves some out. This repertoire shows around 70,000 clones, roughly 87% found once; its top ten account for under 10%. The sequencing input was peripheral blood. The receptor source for this set is a man older than 75 with acute or convalescent COVID-19. The conserved cysteine and the conserved F or W are not part of the CDR3 here. The D gene is left open where the match is weak.

V	J	D	CDR3
TRBV29-1	TRBJ1-1	NA	SVESRLSAEAF
TRBV5-4	TRBJ1-1	NA	ASSIKGGLDTEAF
TRBV5-6	TRBJ1-2	NA	ASSTQGVGNYGYT
TRBV5-6	TRBJ1-2	TRBD1	ASSRQGGGYT
TRBV6-2/TRBV6-3	TRBJ1-3	NA	ASSPTPAGVSGNTIY
TRBV13	TRBJ1-1	TRBD1	ASSGTGTGYTEAF
TRBV18	TRBJ2-5	NA	ASSPGSQETQY
TRBV5-6	TRBJ1-2	TRBD1	ASSLEQGGTNYGYT
TRBV5-6	TRBJ1-2	TRBD1	ASSWGQGYGYT
TRBV5-6	TRBJ1-4	NA	ASSPGVRPQEKLF
TRBV5-1	TRBJ1-3	NA	ASSPRTASGNTIY
TRBV5-4	TRBJ1-2	TRBD1	ASSPGQGRGGYT
TRBV20-1	TRBJ2-7	TRBD1	SASPGQGIHEQY
TRBV3-1/TRBV3-2	TRBJ1-2	NA	ASSQGGYYGYT
TRBV19	TRBJ1-2	TRBD1	ASSIETGHGGYGYT
TRBV3-1/TRBV3-2	TRBJ1-3	TRBD1	ASSPDRGTNTIY
TRBV6-5	TRBJ2-4	TRBD1	ASSRDSNIQY
TRBV10-1	TRBJ2-7	TRBD1	ASSGAPGTGPYEQY
TRBV21-1	TRBJ2-6	NA	ASSTQGFFSGANVLT
TRBV10-3	TRBJ1-2	TRBD1	AISESGPGGPGYGYT
TRBV6-5	TRBJ2-2	TRBD2	ASSFSGGDTGELF
TRBV6-5	TRBJ1-2	TRBD1	ASSIQGASYGYT